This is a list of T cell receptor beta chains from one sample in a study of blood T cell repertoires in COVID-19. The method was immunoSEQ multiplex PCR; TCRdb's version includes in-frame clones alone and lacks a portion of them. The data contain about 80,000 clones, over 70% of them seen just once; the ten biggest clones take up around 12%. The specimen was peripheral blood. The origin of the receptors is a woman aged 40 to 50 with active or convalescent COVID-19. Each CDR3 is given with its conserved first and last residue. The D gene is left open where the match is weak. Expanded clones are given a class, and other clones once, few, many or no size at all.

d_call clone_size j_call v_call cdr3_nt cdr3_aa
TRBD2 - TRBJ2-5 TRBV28 TGTGCCAGCAGTCTTACCGGGACTAGCGGCGCGGGAGAGACCCAGTACTTC CASSLTGTSGAGETQYF
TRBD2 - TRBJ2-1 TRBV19 TGTGCCAGTAGCGTTCTAGCGGGAGGGGGAAATGAGCAGTTCTTC CASSVLAGGGNEQFF
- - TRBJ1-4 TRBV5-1 TGCGCCAGCAGCTTGGGTGGCAGTCGTAATGAAAAACTGTTTTTT CASSLGGSRNEKLFF
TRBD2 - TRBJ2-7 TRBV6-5 TGTGCCAGCAGTTACTCCCGGGGGGGTTCCGAGCAGTACTTC CASSYSRGGSEQYF
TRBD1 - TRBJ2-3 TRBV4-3 TGCGCCAGCAGCCAAGGGTCCCACGGCAGGGGGCGCACAGATACGCAGTATTTT CASSQGSHGRGRTDTQYF
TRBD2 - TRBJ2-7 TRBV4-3 TGCGCCAGCAGCCAAGAACAGGGGGGCCTAGCGGGAGGGCCTGTATACGAGCAGTACTTC CASSQEQGGLAGGPVYEQYF
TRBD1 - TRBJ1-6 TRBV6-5 TGTGCCAGCAGTATTGGACAGGCCAATAATTCACCCCTCCACTTT CASSIGQANNSPLHF
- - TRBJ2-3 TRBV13 TGTGCCAGCAGAATAGGGGTCCGTAGCACAGATACGCAGTATTTT CASRIGVRSTDTQYF
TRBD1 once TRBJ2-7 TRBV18 TGTGCCAGCTCACTCGACAGGGCCCACGAGCAGTACTTC CASSLDRAHEQYF
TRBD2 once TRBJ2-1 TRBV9 TGTGCCAGCAGCGCCTGGGGACTAGCAAGCTTCAATGAGCAGTTCTTC CASSAWGLASFNEQFF
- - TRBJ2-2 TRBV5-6 TGTGCCAGCAGCTTGTTAATCCCTGCGGTCACCGGGGAGCTGTTTTTT CASSLLIPAVTGELFF
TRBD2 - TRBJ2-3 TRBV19 TGTGCCAGTAGTACGGGGGGGACCTCGGGTACGCAGTATTTT CASSTGGTSGTQYF
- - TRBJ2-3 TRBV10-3 TGTGCCATCAGTCCGTCAGGGGCGGTGGGGGATACGCAGTATTTT CAISPSGAVGDTQYF
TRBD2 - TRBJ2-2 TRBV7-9 TGTGCCAGCAGCTTAGGAGCCCGCGGGGGGCGGAACACCGGGGAGCTGTTTTTT CASSLGARGGRNTGELFF
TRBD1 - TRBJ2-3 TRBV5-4 TGTGCCAGCAGCTTGGAGGGGGCACGAGCAGATACGCAGTATTTT CASSLEGARADTQYF
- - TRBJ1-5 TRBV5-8 TGTGCCAGCAGCTTTAGCTTTGGGAGCAATCAGCCCCAGCATTTT CASSFSFGSNQPQHF
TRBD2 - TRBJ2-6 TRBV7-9 TGTGCCAGCAGACCCTCCGGGACTAGCTCTGGGGCCAACGTCCTGACTTTC CASRPSGTSSGANVLTF
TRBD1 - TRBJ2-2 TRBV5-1 TGCGCCACCGGGACAGCGAACACCGGGGAGCTGTTTTTT CATGTANTGELFF
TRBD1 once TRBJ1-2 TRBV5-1 TGCGCCAGCAGCTTGATGCAGGGGGAAGATGGCTACACCTTC CASSLMQGEDGYTF
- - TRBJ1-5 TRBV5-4 TGTGCCAGCAGCTTGCTAGTAGCTCCAGGGGACAATCAGCCCCAGCATTTT CASSLLVAPGDNQPQHF
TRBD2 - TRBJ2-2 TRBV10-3 TGTGCCATCAGTGAGTCGGGCGGGGGAGACACCGGGGAGCTGTTTTTT CAISESGGGDTGELFF
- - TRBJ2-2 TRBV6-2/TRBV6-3 TGTGCCAGCAGCGCCCTGCAGACCGGGGAGCTGTTTTTT CASSALQTGELFF
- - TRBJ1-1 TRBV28 TGTGCCAGCAGTGGGGGGGCAGGGTTTAATGAAGCTTTCTTT CASSGGAGFNEAFF
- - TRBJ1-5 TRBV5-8 TGTGCCAGCAGCTTGGAGGTCGGGGGTTGGCAGCCCCAGCATTTT CASSLEVGGWQPQHF
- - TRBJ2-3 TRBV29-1 TGCAGCGTTGTACTTCTAACAGATACGCAGTATTTT CSVVLLTDTQYF
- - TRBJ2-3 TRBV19 TGTGCCAGTAGTAATCACGGCGGGAGCACAGATACGCAGTATTTT CASSNHGGSTDTQYF
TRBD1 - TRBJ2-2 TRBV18 TGTGCCAGCTCACGCCTCGACAGGGGAAGGGGCACCGGGGAGCTGTTTTTT CASSRLDRGRGTGELFF
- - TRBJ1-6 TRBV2 TGTGCCAGCACCCACGGACCCAGGGGCGGCGATAATTCACCCCTCCACTTT CASTHGPRGGDNSPLHF
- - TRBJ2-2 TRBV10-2 TGCGCCAGCAGTGGGAGCGGAACGAACACCGGGGAGCTGTTTTTT CASSGSGTNTGELFF
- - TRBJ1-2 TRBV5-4 TGTGCCAGCAGTTCAGACAGCTATGGCTACACCTTC CASSSDSYGYTF
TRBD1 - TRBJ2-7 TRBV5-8 TGTGCCAGCAGCTTGGATGGGACAGTTACCTACGAGCAGTACTTC CASSLDGTVTYEQYF
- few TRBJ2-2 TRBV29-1 TGCAGCGCCGTACTGGGCGCCACGAACACCGGGGAGCTGTTTTTT CSAVLGATNTGELFF
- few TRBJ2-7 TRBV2 TGTGCCAGCAGTGAATTGGACACACCAAACTACGAGCAGTACTTC CASSELDTPNYEQYF
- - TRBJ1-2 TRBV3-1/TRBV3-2 TGTGCCAGCAGCAATAACAGGAGGGACTATGGCTACACCTTC CASSNNRRDYGYTF
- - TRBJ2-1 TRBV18 TGTGCCAGCTCACCTCTACTCTACTCAAGCTCCTACAATGAGCAGTTCTTC CASSPLLYSSSYNEQFF
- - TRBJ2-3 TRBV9 TGTGCCAGCAGCGTAGGGACTAGCACAGATACGCAGTATTTT CASSVGTSTDTQYF
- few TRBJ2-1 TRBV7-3 TGTGCCAGCAGCTTAGATCGGAATGAGCAGTTCTTC CASSLDRNEQFF
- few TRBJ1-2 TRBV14 TGTGCCAGCAGCCGAGCCGGAGCTAACTATGGCTACACCTTC CASSRAGANYGYTF
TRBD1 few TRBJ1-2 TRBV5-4 TGTGCCAGCAGCTTCGGGAAGACAGGGATCGAGGGCTACACCTTC CASSFGKTGIEGYTF
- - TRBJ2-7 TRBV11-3 TGTGCCAGCAGCTTAGTCTTTTACGAGCAGTACTTC CASSLVFYEQYF
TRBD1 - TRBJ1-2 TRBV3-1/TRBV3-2 TGTGCCAGCAGCCAAACAGGGGGCAACTATGGCTACACCTTC CASSQTGGNYGYTF
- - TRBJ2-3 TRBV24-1 TGTGCCACCAGTGATTTTAGCATAACGCAGTATTTT CATSDFSITQYF
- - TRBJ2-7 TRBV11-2 TGTGCCAGCAGCTTAGTGGTGGGAGATTACGAGCAGTACTTC CASSLVVGDYEQYF